A single sample gave rise to the 32 T cell receptor beta chains below, sequenced in a study of beta chain features in type 1 diabetes. These receptors lack a known antigen. Regarding the study as a whole: In every one of the four CD4+ subsets, TCRB CDR3s were moderately but significantly shorter in Type 1 diabetes patients.

As every portion of the isolated RNA was reverse transcribed, the sequencing read expressed TCRB transcripts. The assay was immunoSEQ multiplex PCR, and TCRdb's table has in-frame clones only and misses some. The sample holds 300,000 to 350,000 clones, roughly 9% seen once. Sequencing was performed on central memory CD4+ T cells from blood. These receptors all come from a man between 25 and 39 years old with type 1 diabetes.

This clone turned up a few times. V and J are TRBV6-1 and TRBJ2-7, with D perhaps assigned TRBD1 or TRBD2 (5 bases each). The CDR3 length is 13 residues. Germline V gene data show CDR1 as MNHNS and CDR2 as SASEGT. Trimming removed 1 base at V and 6 bases at J, with 10 bases between. The CDR3 coding sequence is TGTGCCAGCAGTGAAGAGAGGGGTATCGAGCAGTACTTC. This translates into CASSEERGIEQYF.

This clone was seen a handful of times. The rearrangement links TRBV18 to TRBJ2-5; tentatively, D is TRBD2 (5 bases). CDR1 KGHSH and CDR2 LQKENI come from the germline V gene. V lost 1 base to trimming and J lost 7 bases, with 16 bases between them. This CDR3 is built from 15 residues. This chain's CDR3 is CASSPRGSLEGTQYF. The CDR3 DNA reads as TGTGCCAGCTCACCACGAGGGTCTTTAGAGGGGACCCAGTACTTC.

This clone was recorded a few times. V is TRBV5-1 and J is TRBJ2-1; 7 positions agree with TRBD1. The germline CDR1 and CDR2 sequences are SGHRS and YFSETQ. The CDR3 totals 14 residues. V shed 3 bases and J 6 bases; nucleotides not matched to a gene: 6. The DNA of the CDR3 is TGCGCCAGCAGCTCGGCGACAGGGTTCAATGAGCAGTTCTTC. Protein product: CASSSATGFNEQFF. The full variable domain, in which reference TRBV5-1 and TRBJ2-1 provide the parts outside the CDR3, is KAGVTQTPRYLIKTRGQQVTLSCSPISGHRSVSWYQQTPGQGLQFLFEYFSETQRNKGNFPGRFSGRQFSNSRSEMNVSTLELGDSALYLCASSSATGFNEQFFGPGTRLTVL.

This clone appeared a few times. The chain recombines TRBV14 with TRBJ1-2; unclear D gene. The germline CDR1 and CDR2 sequences are SGHDN and FVKESK. CDR3 length equals 13 residues. The V gene lost 0 bases and the J gene lost 1 base, with 3 bases spanning the gap. The CDR3 spells CASSQENNYGYTF. Written as DNA, the CDR3 is TGTGCCAGCAGCCAAGAGAATAACTATGGCTACACCTTC.

This clone has a handful of counts. The rearrangement joins TRBV6-6 to TRBJ2-1; TRBD2 is a possible D gene (5 bases). Germline CDR1 and CDR2: MNHNY and SVGAGI (reference sequence). With 0 bases removed from V and 7 bases from J, the gap between germline ends came to 16 bases. The CDR3 is 16 residues long. As DNA, the CDR3 is TGTGCCAGCAGTTACTCGAACGCAGGAGGCGTGAATGAGCAGTTCTTC. Translated: CASSYSNAGGVNEQFF.

The chain employs TRBV25-1 and TRBJ2-7; D is perhaps TRBD1 (5 bases). Germline CDR1 is MGHDK and CDR2 is SYGVNS. The length of the CDR3 is 14 residues. V was trimmed by 1 base and J by 4 bases, leaving 11 bases between them. The CDR3 DNA reads as TGTGCCAGCAGTGAATCGCAGGGTCGATACGAGCAGTACTTC. Its protein product is CASSESQGRYEQYF.

This clone was detected only a few times. The gene calls are TRBV2 and TRBJ2-5; D not certain. This CDR3 has 12 amino acids. Deletions cut 6 bases from V and 5 bases from J, with 10 bases between. Germline values: CDR1 SNHLY, CDR2 FYNNEI. As DNA, the CDR3 is TGTGCCAGCAGCCCCGGTTCGGAGACCCAGTACTTC. This codes for CASSPGSETQYF.

The table lists this clone with a few counts. The chain has TRBV20-1 and TRBJ1-2; D is unresolved. Trimming removed 5 bases at V and 8 bases at J, with 12 bases between. Germline CDR1 reads DFQATT; CDR2 reads SNEGSKA (reference sequence). The CDR3 has 11 residues. The CDR3 DNA reads TGCAGTGCTCGGAGCCCGGACGGCTACACCTTC. Its protein product is CSARSPDGYTF.

In its sample, this clone was seen a few times. This chain joins TRBV25-1 and TRBJ2-6, with D possibly being TRBD2 (5 bases). This CDR3 has 16 amino acids. Germline V gene sequence: CDR1 MGHDK, CDR2 SYGVNS. The ends were cut back, 1 base at V and 0 bases at J, with 7 bases in the middle. CDR3 sequence (DNA): TGTGCCAGCAGTGAATCCCGGGGCTCTGGGGCCAACGTCCTGACTTTC. Its translation: CASSESRGSGANVLTF.

This clone was picked up a small number of times. The chain links TRBV5-4 to TRBJ2-4; tentative D call: TRBD2 (7 bases). Germline CDR1 is SGHNT and CDR2 is YYREEE (reference sequence). Trimming pared 4 bases from V and 5 bases from J, leaving 22 bases between. The CDR3 is 17 residues long. The CDR3 DNA is TGTGCCAGCAGCCAGGGAGGGGCAGGGGCTTTGGAAAACATTCAGTACTTC. It codes for CASSQGGAGALENIQYF.

The genes are TRBV29-1 and TRBJ2-1, with 10 bases matching TRBD2. Losses at the gene ends were 7 bases for V and 6 bases for J; bases not matched to a gene: 3. This CDR3 has 12 residues. Looked up from germline, CDR1 is SQVTM and CDR2 is ANQGSEA. In DNA, the CDR3 is TGCAGCGCTAGCGGGGGACCCAATGAGCAGTTCTTC. Translating it yields CSASGGPNEQFF.

The rearrangement joins TRBV2 to TRBJ2-5; D possibly uses TRBD1 or TRBD2 (6 bases each). The germline V gene encodes CDR1 SNHLY and CDR2 FYNNEI. The CDR3 is 15 amino acids. V gave up 6 bases and J gave up 4 bases, with 18 bases separating them. The CDR3 region is CASSRGGSSPETQYF. The CDR3, as DNA: TGTGCCAGCAGCCGAGGGGGGTCTAGCCCAGAGACCCAGTACTTC. Supplemented by reference TRBV2 and TRBJ2-5, the full variable domain reads EPEVTQTPSHQVTQMGQEVILRCVPISNHLYFYWYRQILGQKVEFLVSFYNNEISEKSEIFDDQFSVERPDGSNFTLKIRSTKLEDSAMYFCASSRGGSSPETQYFGPGTRLLVL.

The V and J genes are TRBV7-2 and TRBJ2-7; D is possibly TRBD2 (5 bases). There are 12 residues in the CDR3. From germline, CDR1 is SGHTA and CDR2 FQGNSA. Trimming stripped 6 bases from V and 3 bases from J, with 9 bases between. The CDR3 nucleotides are TGTGCCAGCAGAAGAGGGAACTACGAGCAGTACTTC. This codes for CASRRGNYEQYF.

Comment on this clone: The junction departs from the called germline gene at one end, perhaps through a read error. The rearrangement uses TRBV4-2 and TRBJ1-3, with D perhaps TRBD1 (6 bases). Germline CDR1 LGHNA, CDR2 YNFKEQ. The CDR3 covers 17 residues. As DNA, the CDR3 is TGTGCCAGCAGCCAAGAGGTTACACAGGGCTCTCGAAACACCATATATTTT. This codes for CASSQEVTQGSRNTIYF.

This clone was seen a handful of times. V usage is TRBV6-5 and J usage is TRBJ1-2; D possibly corresponds to TRBD1 (6 bases). V was cut by 8 bases and J by 6 bases, with 13 bases left in between. The CDR3 is made up of 12 amino acids. The V gene's germline CDR1 is MNHEY and CDR2 SVGAGI. The CDR3, as DNA: TGTGCCAGCTACTCCCAGGGGCATGGCTACACCTTC. It yields the protein CASYSQGHGYTF.

This clone was seen more than once but under ten times. The chain couples TRBV28 to TRBJ2-1; perhaps TRBD2 as D (6 bases). Germline loops: CDR1 MDHEN, CDR2 SYDVKM. V lost 6 bases and J lost 9, with 15 bases in between. CDR3 length: 13 amino acids. For the CDR3, the DNA is TGTGCCAGCAGGTCCGGGGGAATAGGTGAGCAGTTCTTC. It is translated as CASRSGGIGEQFF.

The gene calls are TRBV19 and TRBJ2-5; 10 bases match TRBD2. V lost 3 bases to trimming and J lost 6 bases; unmatched junction nucleotides: 10. The CDR3 is made up of 16 amino acids. Germline lookup yields CDR1 LNHDA and CDR2 SQIVND (reference sequence). The CDR3 DNA reads as TGTGCCAGTAGTATGGAAGCGGGGGGGCCTTTAAAGACCCAGTACTTC. Translating gives CASSMEAGGPLKTQYF. The variable domain in full, completed from reference TRBV19 and TRBJ2-5, reads DGGITQSPKYLFRKEGQNVTLSCEQNLNHDAMYWYRQDPGQGLRLIYYSQIVNDFQKGDIAEGYSVSREKKESFPLTVTSAQKNPTAFYLCASSMEAGGPLKTQYFGPGTRLLVL.

The V and J genes are TRBV5-1 and TRBJ2-4, with D hard to call. The CDR3 loop spans 15 amino acids. Trimming took 0 bases from V and 3 from J, leaving 10 bases between them. The germline CDR1 and CDR2 sequences are SGHRS and YFSETQ. Written as DNA, the CDR3 is TGCGCCAGCAGCTTGGCCAGCTTAGGCAAAAACATTCAGTACTTC. Translation gives CASSLASLGKNIQYF.

This clone has at least ten counts. This rearrangement joins TRBV7-2 to TRBJ1-5; a weak D match, TRBD1 (5 bases). The germline V gene encodes CDR1 SGHTA and CDR2 FQGNSA. The germline V and J ends were trimmed by 5 bases and 5 bases, with 10 bases remaining between them. The CDR3 contains 13 residues. The CDR3 bases are TGTGCCAGCAGCACTCAGGGAGATCAGCCCCAGCATTTT. Its translation is CASSTQGDQPQHF.

This chain uses TRBV4-3 with TRBJ2-7; tentatively, D is TRBD2 (5 bases). Deletions cut 4 bases from V and 1 base from J, with 14 bases between. The CDR3 spans 15 residues. In germline, CDR1 is LGHNA, CDR2 YSLEER. CDR3 nucleotide sequence: TGCGCCAGCAGCCGCGAGTTCGGGGTTTCCTACGAGCAGTACTTC. This codes for CASSREFGVSYEQYF.

This clone was found many times. V gene TRBV25-1 combines with J gene TRBJ1-6; no definite D call. Germline V gene sequence: CDR1 MGHDK, CDR2 SYGVNS. The CDR3 runs 14 residues. V gave up 4 bases and J gave up 7 bases, with 11 bases separating them. The CDR3 protein is CASSGEAENSPLHF. CDR3 DNA sequence: TGTGCCAGCAGTGGGGAAGCGGAGAATTCACCCCTCCACTTT.

This clone showed up just a few times. The chain recombines TRBV28 with TRBJ1-2; D is undetermined. The V and J ends lost 6 bases and 5 bases respectively, with 19 bases between them. The CDR3 extends over 15 amino acids. Germline CDR1 and CDR2: MDHEN and SYDVKM. The DNA of the CDR3 is TGTGCCAGCAGGGAATATTCCGGGGAGCGGTATGGCTACACCTTC. Amino acid sequence: CASREYSGERYGYTF.

This sequence joins TRBV6-5 and TRBJ2-4; no firm D call. This CDR3 region has 15 residues. Germline V gives CDR1 MNHEY, CDR2 SVGAGI. Trimming stripped 6 bases from V and 7 bases from J, with 19 bases between. The CDR3 coding sequence is TGTGCCAGCAGCCCATCCGGGCGCCTAAGCAACATTCAGTACTTC. Its translation: CASSPSGRLSNIQYF.

This clone was recorded a few times. This rearrangement joins TRBV7-2 to TRBJ2-5; perhaps D is TRBD1 or TRBD2 (5 bases each). CDR1 is SGHTA and CDR2 is FQGNSA in the germline V gene. The CDR3 has 15 amino acids. V was shortened by 3 bases and J by 4 bases, with 15 bases between the two germline ends. CDR3 sequence: CASSFSGTSGETQYF. The DNA of the CDR3 is TGTGCCAGCAGCTTCTCCGGGACGTCTGGAGAGACCCAGTACTTC.

This clone was observed many times. This rearrangement joins TRBV2 to TRBJ1-2; weak D call: TRBD1 (5 bases). CDR3 length: 17 amino acids. Trimming shortened V by 7 bases and J by 1 base, and 22 bases separated the two germline ends. The germline CDR1 and CDR2 sequences are SNHLY and FYNNEI. CDR3 coding DNA: TGTGCCAGCAAGGCCGTGACAGTGGCTGGATTTAACTATGGCTACACCTTC. Translating gives CASKAVTVAGFNYGYTF.

This clone turned up a few times. The chain couples TRBV6-5 to TRBJ1-1, with D possibly matching TRBD1 (5 bases). The CDR3 sequence is 14 residues long. Germline V CDR1 and CDR2: MNHEY, SVGAGI. Trimming removed 4 bases at V and 2 bases at J, with 11 bases between. CDR3 amino acids: CASSLQDPNTEAFF. The CDR3 nucleotides are TGTGCCAGCAGTTTACAGGATCCAAACACTGAAGCTTTCTTT.

This clone came up a few times. The chain links TRBV7-2 to TRBJ1-6; D is uncertain. The ends were cut back, 1 base at V and 7 bases at J, with 5 bases in the middle. The CDR3 contains 13 residues. The germline CDR1 and CDR2 sequences are SGHTA and FQGNSA. The CDR3 here is CASSLDANSPLHF. The CDR3 DNA is TGTGCCAGCAGCTTAGACGCGAATTCACCCCTCCACTTT.

V gene TRBV5-6 combines with J gene TRBJ1-6; D might be TRBD1 (6 bases). Trimming removed 0 bases from V and 12 bases from J, with 16 bases in between. The CDR3 has 15 amino acids. Germline-derived CDR1 and CDR2 are SGHDT and YYEEEE. CDR3 sequence: CASSLARGMWGPLHF. The CDR3 DNA reads TGTGCCAGCAGCTTGGCGAGGGGGATGTGGGGACCCCTCCACTTT.

This clone was observed many times. The gene calls are TRBV7-2 and TRBJ2-3, with D possibly matching TRBD2 (6 bases). CDR1 and CDR2 (germline): SGHTA, FQGNSA. Trimming stripped 1 base from V and 3 bases from J, with 11 bases between. CDR3 size: 15 residues. Here the CDR3 DNA reads TGTGCCAGCAGCTTAGTGGCGGGACGGACAGATACGCAGTATTTT. It translates to CASSLVAGRTDTQYF.

This clone was observed a few times. The rearrangement uses TRBV18 and TRBJ2-7, with TRBD1 identical over 8 bases. The V segment lost 2 bases and the J segment 5 bases; nucleotides outside the gene matches: 8. CDR3 length: 15 residues. Germline V gives CDR1 KGHSH, CDR2 LQKENI. This CDR3 is CASSPARDRLNEQYF. CDR3 DNA sequence: TGTGCCAGCTCACCAGCCCGGGACAGGCTCAACGAGCAGTACTTC.

This chain links TRBV1 with TRBJ2-6; the D call in the table, TRBD2, was not verified against the DNA. TRBV1 represents a pseudogene. This CDR3 is built from 18 residues. CDR3 DNA: TGCACCAGCAGGCCACGAGGTTTGTCACAAAGTCGGGCCAACGTCCTGACTTTC. Translation gives CTSRPRGLSQSRANVLTF.

This rearrangement joins TRBV4-3 to TRBJ2-3; TRBD1 matches at 7 bases. J lost 4 bases, V lost 3 bases, and 13 bases had no gene match. This CDR3 has 17 residues. The germline V gene encodes CDR1 LGHNA and CDR2 YSLEER. In DNA form, the CDR3 reads TGCGCCAGCAGCCAGCAACCATCAGGGGGTTTCGCAGATACGCAGTATTTT. Translated: CASSQQPSGGFADTQYF.